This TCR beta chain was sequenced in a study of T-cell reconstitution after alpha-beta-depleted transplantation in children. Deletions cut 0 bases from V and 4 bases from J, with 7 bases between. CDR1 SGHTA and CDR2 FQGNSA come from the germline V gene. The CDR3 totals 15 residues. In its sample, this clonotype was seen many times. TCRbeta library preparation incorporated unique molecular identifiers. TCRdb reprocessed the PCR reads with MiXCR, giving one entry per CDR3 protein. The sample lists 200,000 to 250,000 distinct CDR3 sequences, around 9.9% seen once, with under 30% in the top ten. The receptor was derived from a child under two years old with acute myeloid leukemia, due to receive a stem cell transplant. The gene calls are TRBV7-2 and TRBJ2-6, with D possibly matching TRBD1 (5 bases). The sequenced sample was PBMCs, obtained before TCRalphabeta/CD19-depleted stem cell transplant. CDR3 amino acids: CASSLARVGANVLTF. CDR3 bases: TGTGCCAGCAGCTTAGCCAGGGTCGGGGCCAACGTCCTGACTTTC.